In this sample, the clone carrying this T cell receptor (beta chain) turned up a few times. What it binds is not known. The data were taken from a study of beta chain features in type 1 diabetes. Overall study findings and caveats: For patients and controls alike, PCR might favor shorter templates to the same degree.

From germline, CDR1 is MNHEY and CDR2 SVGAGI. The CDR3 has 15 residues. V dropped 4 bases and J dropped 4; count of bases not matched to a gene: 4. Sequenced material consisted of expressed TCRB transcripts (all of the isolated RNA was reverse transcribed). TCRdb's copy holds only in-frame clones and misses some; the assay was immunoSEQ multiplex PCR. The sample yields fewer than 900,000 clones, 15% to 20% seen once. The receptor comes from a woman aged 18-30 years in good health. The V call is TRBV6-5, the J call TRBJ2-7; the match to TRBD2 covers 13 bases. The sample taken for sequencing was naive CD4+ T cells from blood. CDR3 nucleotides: TGTGCCAGCAGTTGGACTAGCGGGAGCTCATACGAGCAGTACTTC. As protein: CASSWTSGSSYEQYF.